Described below is a single T cell receptor beta chain sequence and its context. As yet, its antigen is unknown. The data belong to a study of cytomegalovirus exposure and HLA in healthy donors. PCR involved 60 Vbeta and 13 Jbeta primers. Using immunoSEQ multiplex PCR, the repertoire was profiled, and TCRdb retains in-frame clones only, with some absent. The sample shows roughly 110,000 clones, roughly 82% of them seen only once. Regarding the study as a whole: The study recorded 150 to 200 TCR beta chains that were cytomegalovirus-associated. Analyses of presence and absence presupposed an approximately uniform sequencing depth across donors. Prior analysis indicated that the majority of TCR beta V segments exhibited productivity approximately 90% or approximately 30% of the time.

The CDR3 length is 13 residues. CDR1 is MNHNS, CDR2 SASEGT, per germline. Trimming shortened V by 6 bases and J by 3 bases, and 11 bases separated the two germline ends. This sequence was found in a man between 50 and 59 years old in good health and CMV-seronegative. V is TRBV6-1 and J is TRBJ1-1; weak D call: TRBD1 (6 bases). The source material was PBMCs. The CDR3 is CASRTNRDTEAFF. The CDR3 DNA reads TGTGCCAGCAGGACAAACAGGGACACTGAAGCTTTCTTT.